The source of this TCR beta chain is a study of blood T cell repertoires in COVID-19. Study-level information: PBMCs, B-cell-depleted T cells, or T cells were the source of the cDNA or gDNA that made up the material.

Original processing notes: Amplifying reference gene primers gave estimates of nucleated cell counts. Here immunoSEQ multiplex PCR was the method, and the copy in TCRdb shows in-frame clones only, minus some. V, J and clone size reflect that table, while D and trimming were determined from the DNA. The table records about 290,000 clones, roughly 89% of them present only once. This CDR3 is built from 12 residues. Germline CDR1 is SNHLY and CDR2 is FYNNEI. V shed 7 bases and J 6 bases; nucleotides not matched to a gene: 5. The sample consisted of peripheral blood. The chain uses TRBV2 and TRBJ1-2, with 7 bases that match TRBD1. The receptor was derived from a man in his forties with acute or convalescent COVID-19. In DNA, the CDR3 is TGTGCCAGCACAGGGGGTGTTGATGGCTACACCTTC. Residues: CASTGGVDGYTF.